This T cell receptor beta chain was retrieved from a study of blood T cell repertoires in COVID-19. Study-level information: Samples came from the United States, Italy and Spain, spanning acute and convalescent COVID-19. PBMCs, B-cell-depleted T cells, or T cells were the source of the cDNA or gDNA that made up the material.

Original processing notes: Reference gene primer amplification in the assay estimated nucleated cell counts. This table comes from immunoSEQ multiplex PCR, and its TCRdb copy is limited to in-frame clones, with some not included. That table is the source of V, J and clone size, and D and trimming were worked out from the DNA. Of approximately 150,000 clones in the sample, around 84% are singletons; the top ten hold 1% to 1.2%. This CDR3 comprises 13 residues. V was trimmed by 5 bases and J by 2 bases, leaving 9 bases between them. Germline assignment: CDR1 LNHDA and CDR2 SQIVND (reference sequence). The sample was peripheral blood. The TCR comes from a man between 40 and 49 years old with acute or convalescent COVID-19. V is TRBV19 and J is TRBJ1-2; a weak D match, TRBD1 (6 bases). CDR3 sequence: CASSQGLNYGYTF. The CDR3, as DNA: TGTGCCAGTAGTCAGGGGCTCAACTATGGCTACACCTTC.